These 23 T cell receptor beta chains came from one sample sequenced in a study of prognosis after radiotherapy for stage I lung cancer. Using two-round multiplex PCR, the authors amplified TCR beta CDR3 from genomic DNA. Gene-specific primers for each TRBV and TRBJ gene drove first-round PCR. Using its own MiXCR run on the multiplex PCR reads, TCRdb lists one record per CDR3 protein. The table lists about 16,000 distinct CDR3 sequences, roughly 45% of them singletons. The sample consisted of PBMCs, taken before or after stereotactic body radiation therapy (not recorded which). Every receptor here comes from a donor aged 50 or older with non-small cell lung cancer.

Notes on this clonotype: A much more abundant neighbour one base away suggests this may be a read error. The CDR3 DNA follows: TGTGCCAGCAGCATCTACGAGCGGTACTTC. It codes for CASSIYERYF. The genes are TRBV2 and TRBJ2-7; D not certain. The CDR3 totals 10 residues. In germline, CDR1 is SNHLY, CDR2 FYNNEI.

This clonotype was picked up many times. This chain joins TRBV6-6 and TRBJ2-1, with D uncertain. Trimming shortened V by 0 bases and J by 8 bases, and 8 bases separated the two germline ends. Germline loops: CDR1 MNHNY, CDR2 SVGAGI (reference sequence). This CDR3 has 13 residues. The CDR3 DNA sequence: TGTGCCAGCAGTTACTCGATTTACTATGAGCAGTTCTTC. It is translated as CASSYSIYYEQFF.

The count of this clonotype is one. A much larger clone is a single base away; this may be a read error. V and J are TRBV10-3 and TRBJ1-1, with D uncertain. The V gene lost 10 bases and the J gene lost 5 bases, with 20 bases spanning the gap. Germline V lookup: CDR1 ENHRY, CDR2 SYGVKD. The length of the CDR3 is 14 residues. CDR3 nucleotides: TGTGCCACGAAGGGAGCAACTTCCATGACTGAAGCTTTCTTT. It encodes CATKGATSMTEAFF.

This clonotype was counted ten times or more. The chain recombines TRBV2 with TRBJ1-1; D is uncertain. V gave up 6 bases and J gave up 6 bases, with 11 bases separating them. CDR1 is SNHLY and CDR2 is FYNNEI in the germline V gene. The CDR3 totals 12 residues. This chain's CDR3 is CASSRISAEAFF. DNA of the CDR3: TGTGCCAGCAGCCGGATATCAGCTGAAGCTTTCTTT.

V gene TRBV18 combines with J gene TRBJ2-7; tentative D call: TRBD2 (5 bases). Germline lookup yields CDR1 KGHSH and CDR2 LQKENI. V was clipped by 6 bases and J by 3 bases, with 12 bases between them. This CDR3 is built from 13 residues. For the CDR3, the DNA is TGTGCCAGCTCCCTTACTAGTCGCTACGAGCAGTACTTC. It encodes CASSLTSRYEQYF.

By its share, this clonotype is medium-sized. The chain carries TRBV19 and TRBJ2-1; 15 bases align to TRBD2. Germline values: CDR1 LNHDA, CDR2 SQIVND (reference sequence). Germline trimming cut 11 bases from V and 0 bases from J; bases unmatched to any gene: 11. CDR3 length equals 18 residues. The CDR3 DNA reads TGTGCCGTTCCCCACCGGACTAGCGGGGGGGACTCCTACAATGAGCAGTTCTTC. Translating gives CAVPHRTSGGDSYNEQFF.

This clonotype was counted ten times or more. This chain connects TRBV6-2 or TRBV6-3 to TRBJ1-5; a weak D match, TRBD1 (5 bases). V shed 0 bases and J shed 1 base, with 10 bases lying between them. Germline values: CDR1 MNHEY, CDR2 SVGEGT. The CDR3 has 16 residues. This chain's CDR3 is CASSYSRGDSNQPQHF. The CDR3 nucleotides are TGTGCCAGCAGTTACTCGCGAGGGGACAGCAATCAGCCCCAGCATTTT.

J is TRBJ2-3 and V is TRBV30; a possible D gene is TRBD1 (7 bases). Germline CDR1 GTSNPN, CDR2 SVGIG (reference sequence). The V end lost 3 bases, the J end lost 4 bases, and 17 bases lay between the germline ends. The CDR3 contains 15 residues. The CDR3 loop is CAWRLQGGIPDTQYF. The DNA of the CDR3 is TGTGCCTGGAGGTTGCAGGGGGGAATCCCAGATACGCAGTATTTT. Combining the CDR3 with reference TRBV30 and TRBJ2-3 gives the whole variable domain SQTIHQWPATLVQPVGSPLSLECTVEGTSNPNLYWYRQAAGRGLQLLFYSVGIGQISSEVPQNLSASRPQDRQFILSSKKLLLSDSGFYLCAWRLQGGIPDTQYFGPGTRLTVL.

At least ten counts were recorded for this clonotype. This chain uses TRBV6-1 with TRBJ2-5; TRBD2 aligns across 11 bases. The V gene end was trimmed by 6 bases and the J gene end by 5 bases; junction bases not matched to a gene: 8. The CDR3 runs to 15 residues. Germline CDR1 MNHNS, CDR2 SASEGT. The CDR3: CASRALSGGGETQYF. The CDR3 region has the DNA TGTGCCAGCAGGGCTCTTAGCGGGGGGGGGGAGACCCAGTACTTC.

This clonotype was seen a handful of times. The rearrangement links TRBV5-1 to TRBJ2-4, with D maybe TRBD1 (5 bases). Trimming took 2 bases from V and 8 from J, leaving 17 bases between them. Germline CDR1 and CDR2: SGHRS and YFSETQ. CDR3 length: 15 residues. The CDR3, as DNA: TGCGCCAGCAGCTTCTGGGGCGGTGGAGAAGACATTCAGTACTTC. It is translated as CASSFWGGGEDIQYF.

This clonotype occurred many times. The CDR3, as DNA: TGTGCCAGCAGGACCTACAGGGGGCCCCAAGAGACCCAGTACTTC. This codes for CASRTYRGPQETQYF. The chain is built from TRBV6-2 or TRBV6-3 and TRBJ2-5; 9 nucleotides align to TRBD1. V dropped 6 bases and J dropped 1; count of bases not matched to a gene: 6. The germline V gene has CDR1 MNHEY and CDR2 SVGEGT. The length of the CDR3 is 15 residues.

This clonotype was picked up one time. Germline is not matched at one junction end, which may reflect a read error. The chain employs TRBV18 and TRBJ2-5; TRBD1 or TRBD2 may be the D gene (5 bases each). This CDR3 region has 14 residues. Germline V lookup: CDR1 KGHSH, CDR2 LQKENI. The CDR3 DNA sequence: TGTGCCATCTCACCAGGGCTAGGAGGATGGACCCATTACTTC. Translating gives CAISPGLGGWTHYF.

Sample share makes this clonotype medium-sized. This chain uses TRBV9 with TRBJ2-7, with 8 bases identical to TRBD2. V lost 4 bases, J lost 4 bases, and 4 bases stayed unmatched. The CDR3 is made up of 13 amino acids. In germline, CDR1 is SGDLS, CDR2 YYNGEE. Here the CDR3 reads CASSPGGEYEQYF. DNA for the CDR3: TGTGCCAGCAGCCCGGGGGGGGAATACGAGCAGTACTTC.

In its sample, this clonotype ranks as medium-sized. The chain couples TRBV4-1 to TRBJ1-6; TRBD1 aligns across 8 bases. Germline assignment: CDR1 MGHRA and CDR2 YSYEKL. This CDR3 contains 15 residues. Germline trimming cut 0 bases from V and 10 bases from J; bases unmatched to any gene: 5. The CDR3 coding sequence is TGCGCCAGCAGCCAAGAAGTGACAGGGGAATCACCCCTCCACTTT. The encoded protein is CASSQEVTGESPLHF.

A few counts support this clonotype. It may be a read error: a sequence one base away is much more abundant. Written as DNA, the CDR3 is TGTGCCAGCAGTTACGGGTCCCCGCCTGAGACCCAGTACTTC. It codes for CASSYGSPPETQYF. The chain recombines TRBV6-2 or TRBV6-3 with TRBJ2-5, with D hard to call. With 2 bases removed from V and 5 bases from J, the gap between germline ends came to 12 bases. The CDR3 length is 14 residues. Germline V CDR1 and CDR2: MNHEY, SVGEGT.

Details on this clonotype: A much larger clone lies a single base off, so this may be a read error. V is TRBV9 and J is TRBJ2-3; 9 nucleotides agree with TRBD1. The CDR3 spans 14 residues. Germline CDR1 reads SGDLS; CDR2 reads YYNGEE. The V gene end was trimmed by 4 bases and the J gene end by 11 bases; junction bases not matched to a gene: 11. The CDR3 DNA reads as TGTGCCAGCAGCCAGGACAGGGGTAGTGTGGAGCAGTATTTT. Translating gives CASSQDRGSVEQYF.

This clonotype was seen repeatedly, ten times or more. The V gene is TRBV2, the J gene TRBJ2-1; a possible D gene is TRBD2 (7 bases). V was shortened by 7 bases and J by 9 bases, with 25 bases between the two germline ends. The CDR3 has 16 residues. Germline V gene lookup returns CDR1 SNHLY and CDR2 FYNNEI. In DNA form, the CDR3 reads TGTGCCAGCAACGAAAAACTCGGACTAGTAGGGGGTGAGCAGTTCTTC. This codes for CASNEKLGLVGGEQFF.

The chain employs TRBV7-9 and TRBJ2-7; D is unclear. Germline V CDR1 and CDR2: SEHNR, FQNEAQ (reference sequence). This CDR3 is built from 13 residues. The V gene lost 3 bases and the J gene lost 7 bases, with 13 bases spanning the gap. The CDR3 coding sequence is TGTGCCAGCAGCTTGAGTCCTAGTCGGGAGCAGTACTTC. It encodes CASSLSPSREQYF.

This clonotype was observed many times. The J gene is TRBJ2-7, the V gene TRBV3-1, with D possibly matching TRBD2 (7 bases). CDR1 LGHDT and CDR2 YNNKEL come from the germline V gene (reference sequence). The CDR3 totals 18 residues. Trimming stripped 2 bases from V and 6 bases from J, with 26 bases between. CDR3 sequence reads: CASSQRGARRQGFGEQYF. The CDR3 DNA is TGTGCCAGCAGCCAACGGGGGGCGCGTAGGCAGGGGTTTGGCGAGCAGTACTTC.

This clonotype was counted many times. The chain's CDR3 is CASSVGVGYEQYF. The CDR3 DNA reads as TGTGCCAGCAGCGTAGGTGTAGGATACGAGCAGTACTTC. The genes are TRBV9 and TRBJ2-7; D is unclear. The CDR3 is made up of 13 amino acids. CDR1 is SGDLS and CDR2 is YYNGEE in the germline V gene. V was clipped by 0 bases and J by 4 bases, with 8 bases between them. Using reference TRBV9 and TRBJ2-7 for the parts outside the CDR3, the full variable domain is DSGVTQTPKHLITATGQRVTLRCSPRSGDLSVYWYQQSLDQGLQFLIQYYNGEERAKGNILERFSAQQFPDLHSELNLSSLELGDSALYFCASSVGVGYEQYFGPGTRLTVT.

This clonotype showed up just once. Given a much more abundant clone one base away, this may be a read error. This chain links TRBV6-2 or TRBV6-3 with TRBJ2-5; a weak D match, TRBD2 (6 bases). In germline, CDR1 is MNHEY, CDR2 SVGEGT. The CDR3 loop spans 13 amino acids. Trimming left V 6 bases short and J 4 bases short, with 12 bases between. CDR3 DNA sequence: TGTGCCAGCAGACGTCAGGGAGGAGAGACCCAGTACTTC. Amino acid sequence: CASRRQGGETQYF.

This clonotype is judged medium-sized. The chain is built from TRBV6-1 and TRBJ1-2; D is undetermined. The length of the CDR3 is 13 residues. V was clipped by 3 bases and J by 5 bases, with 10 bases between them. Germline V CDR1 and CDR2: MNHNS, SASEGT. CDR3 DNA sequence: TGTGCCAGCAGTGAGCGGGGAGTATATGGCTACACCTTC. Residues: CASSERGVYGYTF.

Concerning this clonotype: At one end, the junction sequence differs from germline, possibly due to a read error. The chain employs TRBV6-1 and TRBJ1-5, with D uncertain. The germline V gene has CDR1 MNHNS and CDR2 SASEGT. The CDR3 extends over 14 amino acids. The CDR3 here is CASNDPVSNQPRHF. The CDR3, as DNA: TGTGCCAGCAACGACCCAGTAAGCAATCAGCCCCGGCATTTT.